These 19 T cell receptor beta chains originate from one sample sequenced in a study of control samples from healthy donors and cancer patients. Repertoires were generated with immunoSEQ multiplex PCR, while TCRdb's copy carries only in-frame clones and drops some. The sample yields roughly 190,000 clones, around 93% seen once. The source material was blood. The receptors were gathered from a man aged 25 to 40 in good health.

V gene TRBV24-1 combines with J gene TRBJ1-4; D perhaps matches TRBD1 (5 bases). The germline gives CDR1 KGHDR, CDR2 SFDVKD. The CDR3 runs to 15 residues. V lost 5 bases and J 7 bases, leaving 16 bases between the germline ends. CDR3 amino acids: CATSAATAAGEKLFF. The CDR3 DNA is TGTGCCACCAGTGCCGCGACAGCTGCTGGTGAAAAACTGTTTTTT.

This clone was observed once. V gene TRBV7-8 combines with J gene TRBJ2-7; 12 nucleotides line up with TRBD2. The germline CDR1 and CDR2 sequences are SGHVS and FQNEAQ. CDR3 length: 15 amino acids. With V trimmed by 5 bases and J by 3 bases, 5 bases remained unmatched. The CDR3 here is CASSQTSGGFYEQYF. In DNA, the CDR3 is TGTGCCAGCAGCCAGACTAGCGGGGGATTCTACGAGCAGTACTTC.

This sequence joins TRBV5-5 and TRBJ2-3, with 11 bases aligning to TRBD2. CDR1 and CDR2 (germline): SGHKS, YYEKEE (reference sequence). This CDR3 contains 16 residues. V trimming: 5 bases; J trimming: 5 bases; junction bases outside the gene matches: 10. This chain's CDR3 is CASRVIAGGARDTQYF. For the CDR3, the DNA is TGTGCCAGCAGGGTAATAGCGGGGGGGGCCAGAGATACGCAGTATTTT. Supplemented by reference TRBV5-5 and TRBJ2-3, the full variable domain reads DAGVTQSPTHLIKTRGQQVTLRCSPISGHKSVSWYQQVLGQGPQFIFQYYEKEERGRGNFPDRFSARQFPNYSSELNVNALLLGDSALYLCASRVIAGGARDTQYFGPGTRLTVL.

This clone was observed a handful of times. J is TRBJ1-4 and V is TRBV29-1; tentatively, D is TRBD1 (6 bases). V was trimmed by 3 bases and J by 6 bases, leaving 14 bases between them. The CDR3 totals 14 residues. Germline lookup yields CDR1 SQVTM and CDR2 ANQGSEA. The DNA of the CDR3 is TGCAGCGTTGAGGGCACAGGGTCCGATGAAAAACTGTTTTTT. Translated: CSVEGTGSDEKLFF.

This chain joins TRBV6-1 and TRBJ2-7; 10 bases match TRBD2. Trimming took 0 bases from V and 1 from J; bases not matched to a gene: 3. Germline loops: CDR1 MNHNS, CDR2 SASEGT. CDR3 length: 16 residues. The CDR3 coding sequence is TGTGCCAGCAGTGAAGCGGTAGCGGGGGGTTCCTACGAGCAGTACTTC. Amino acid sequence: CASSEAVAGGSYEQYF.

This rearrangement joins TRBV30 to TRBJ2-3; a possible D gene is TRBD2 (5 bases). Germline V gives CDR1 GTSNPN, CDR2 SVGIG (reference sequence). The CDR3 loop spans 15 amino acids. V gave up 4 bases and J gave up 4 bases, with 18 bases separating them. The CDR3 region is CAWTPARGSSDTQYF. CDR3 DNA sequence: TGTGCCTGGACCCCCGCCCGGGGTTCATCAGATACGCAGTATTTT.

The CDR3 region is CAIAFLSGGPEDTQYF. The CDR3 DNA reads as TGTGCCATCGCTTTTCTTAGCGGGGGGCCCGAAGATACGCAGTATTTT. The chain is built from TRBV10-3 and TRBJ2-3, with TRBD2 matching over 10 bases. Trimming took 8 bases from V and 5 from J; bases not matched to a gene: 13. The CDR3 length is 16 residues. From germline, CDR1 is ENHRY and CDR2 SYGVKD.

The chain combines TRBV6-1 with TRBJ1-2; D ambiguous. Trimming pared 3 bases from V and 4 bases from J, leaving 12 bases between. Germline V lookup: CDR1 MNHNS, CDR2 SASEGT. This CDR3 region has 14 residues. CDR3 sequence reads: CASSEGGLLYGYTF. CDR3 DNA: TGTGCCAGCAGTGAGGGAGGGCTCCTCTATGGCTACACCTTC.

The table lists this clone with a few counts. The chain recombines TRBV28 with TRBJ1-2; D possibly corresponds to TRBD1 (5 bases). Germline CDR1 is MDHEN and CDR2 is SYDVKM. This CDR3 comprises 16 residues. V was pared by 6 bases and J by 2 bases, with 19 bases between. The CDR3 here is CASRTGSGRRNYGYTF. DNA for the CDR3: TGTGCCAGCAGGACGGGATCGGGACGGAGAAACTATGGCTACACCTTC.

The rearrangement uses TRBV5-6 and TRBJ1-5; D uncertain. This CDR3 contains 10 residues. Germline lookup yields CDR1 SGHDT and CDR2 YYEEEE. With 1 base removed from V and 14 bases from J, the gap between germline ends came to 7 bases. The CDR3 DNA follows: TGTGCCAGCAGCTTGACATATAAGCATTTT. Amino acids: CASSLTYKHF.

The V call is TRBV7-8, the J call TRBJ2-3; the match to TRBD2 covers 10 bases. CDR3 size: 15 residues. Germline assignment: CDR1 SGHVS and CDR2 FQNEAQ. Germline trimming cut 1 base from V and 11 bases from J; bases unmatched to any gene: 9. CDR3 in amino acids: CASSLDWLAGAQQYF. CDR3 DNA sequence: TGTGCCAGCAGCTTAGATTGGCTAGCGGGGGCCCAGCAGTATTTT.

The chain uses TRBV2 and TRBJ1-4; 9 bases map to TRBD1. The V gene's germline CDR1 is SNHLY and CDR2 FYNNEI. The CDR3 totals 16 residues. V was pared by 7 bases and J by 3 bases, with 9 bases of the junction left unmatched. This CDR3 reads CASKKTGGLANEKLFF. The CDR3 DNA follows: TGTGCCAGCAAGAAGACAGGGGGGTTGGCTAATGAAAAACTGTTTTTT.

This clone was detected a few times. V and J are TRBV12-1 and TRBJ1-2; the table's D call, TRBD1, was not checked against the DNA. TRBV12-1 is labeled a pseudogene. This CDR3 region has 15 residues. CDR3 loop: CASSSMTDRAHGYTF. The CDR3 nucleotides read TGTGCCAGCAGCTCGATGACCGACAGGGCCCATGGCTACACCTTC.

CDR3 nucleotide sequence: TGCGCCAGCAGTGAGGATCCGGAGGGCTCCTACAATGAGCAGTTCTTC. This codes for CASSEDPEGSYNEQFF. The rearrangement links TRBV10-1 to TRBJ2-1, with D tentatively TRBD2 (6 bases). The CDR3 has 16 amino acids. Trimming left V 2 bases short and J 0 bases short, with 11 bases between. Germline CDR1 reads WNHNN; CDR2 reads SYGVQD (reference sequence).

This clone was counted once. The chain employs TRBV29-1 and TRBJ2-1, with 8 bases identical to TRBD2. The CDR3 runs 14 residues. J lost 4 bases, V lost 2 bases, and 4 bases had no gene match. Germline CDR1 is SQVTM and CDR2 is ANQGSEA. The CDR3 nucleotides are TGCAGCGTTGAACGGGCGGGGGGTTACAATGAGCAGTTCTTC. It yields the protein CSVERAGGYNEQFF.

This chain connects TRBV11-2 to TRBJ2-1; D might be TRBD1 or TRBD2, each matching 5 bases. V gave up 0 bases and J gave up 7 bases, with 16 bases separating them. This CDR3 has 16 residues. Germline V gene data show CDR1 as SGHAT and CDR2 as FQNNGV. In nucleotides, the CDR3 is TGTGCCAGCAGCTTAGATCCCGGGGCTCCCGGGAATGAGCAGTTCTTC. Encoded protein: CASSLDPGAPGNEQFF.

This chain uses TRBV10-2 with TRBJ2-7, with 8 bases lining up with TRBD1. Germline trimming cut 7 bases from V and 5 bases from J; bases unmatched to any gene: 4. This CDR3 comprises 12 residues. In germline, CDR1 is WSHSY, CDR2 SAAADI. CDR3 amino acids: CASTTGVNEQYF. The CDR3 region has the DNA TGCGCCAGCACGACAGGGGTCAACGAGCAGTACTTC.

The rearrangement joins TRBV6-4 to TRBJ2-3; D possibly matches TRBD1 or TRBD2 (5 bases each). Germline V gives CDR1 MRHNA, CDR2 SNTAGT. Trimming cost V 8 bases and J 2 bases, with 14 bases left between them. CDR3 size: 14 residues. The CDR3 protein is CASSPTGTTDTQYF. Written as DNA, the CDR3 is TGTGCCAGCTCCCCGACGGGGACCACAGATACGCAGTATTTT.

This rearrangement joins TRBV5-1 to TRBJ1-1; 7 bases are a match to TRBD1. Germline V gene sequence: CDR1 SGHRS, CDR2 YFSETQ. This CDR3 has 13 amino acids. The V segment lost 4 bases and the J segment 11 bases; nucleotides outside the gene matches: 11. The CDR3 reads CASSIKAGGYAFF. DNA for the CDR3: TGCGCCAGCAGCATTAAGGCAGGGGGGTATGCTTTCTTT.